Each of the 27 T cell receptor beta chains below was sequenced from the same sample in a study of memory CD4+ T cells and cytomegalovirus serostatus (dated by TCRdb to between 2017 and 2020). Single viable CD3+CD4+CD8-CD45RO+ cells were sorted as memory CD4+ T cells on a FACSAria II. Library preparation used the immunoSEQ multiplex PCR assay. Sourced from immuneACCESS, this table was stored by TCRdb with only in-frame sequences that have V and J called. A share of the clones is absent; for the studies checked, an unresolved V gene accounts for under half, and the remainder has no known explanation. Here the sample has some 48,000 clones; around 80% occur a single time. Together, the top ten hold around 0.77% of the sample. The specimen sequenced was memory CD4+ T cells from blood. Receptors originate from an adult in good health and CMV-seronegative.

This clone has a single count. The chain uses TRBV27 and TRBJ2-5, with TRBD1 as a possible D gene (5 bases). Germline V gives CDR1 MNHEY, CDR2 SMNVEV (reference sequence). V was trimmed by 4 bases and J by 3 bases, leaving 6 bases between them. The CDR3 extends over 12 amino acids. CDR3 nucleotides: TGTGCCAGCAGTTCCAGGGAAGAGACCCAGTACTTC. Translation: CASSSREETQYF.

V gene TRBV7-2 combines with J gene TRBJ2-5; weak D call: TRBD2 (6 bases). V lost 3 bases, J lost 5 bases, and 22 bases lay in between. This CDR3 is 17 amino acids long. In germline, CDR1 is SGHTA, CDR2 FQGNSA. The CDR3 region is CASSLGNLAGRLETQYF. The CDR3 coding sequence is TGTGCCAGCAGCTTGGGGAACCTGGCGGGGAGGTTGGAGACCCAGTACTTC.

The rearrangement joins TRBV5-1 to TRBJ2-1; 9 bases agree with TRBD1. This CDR3 has 14 residues. J gave up 9 bases and V 2 bases, and 6 bases lay outside the gene matches. Germline loops: CDR1 SGHRS, CDR2 YFSETQ. The CDR3 loop is CASSLTGQGLEQFF. The CDR3, as DNA: TGCGCCAGCAGCTTAACGGGACAGGGACTTGAGCAGTTCTTC.

In its sample, this clone was seen a few times. Other nucleotide sequences from this sample produce the same CDR3. This chain joins TRBV11-2 and TRBJ2-1, with D perhaps matching TRBD2 (6 bases). Germline V gene data show CDR1 as SGHAT and CDR2 as FQNNGV. V was clipped by 5 bases and J by 3 bases, with 14 bases between them. The CDR3 has 15 amino acids. This CDR3 is CASSPTSGFYNEQFF. In nucleotides, the CDR3 is TGTGCCAGCAGCCCTACGAGCGGGTTCTACAATGAGCAGTTCTTC.

The genes are TRBV25-1 and TRBJ1-4; 10 nucleotides agree with TRBD1. The CDR3 contains 13 residues. J was trimmed by 7 bases and V by 4 bases; bases with no gene match: 0. Germline lookup yields CDR1 MGHDK and CDR2 SYGVNS. The CDR3: CASSGQGAEKLFF. DNA for the CDR3: TGTGCCAGCAGTGGACAGGGGGCTGAAAAACTGTTTTTT.

The V and J genes are TRBV6-6 and TRBJ2-7; weak D call: TRBD1 (6 bases). The CDR3 has 16 residues. Trimming removed 5 bases at V and 2 bases at J, with 19 bases between. The germline gives CDR1 MNHNY, CDR2 SVGAGI (reference sequence). The CDR3 protein is CASSGTDSLSPYEQYF. CDR3 bases: TGTGCCAGCAGTGGAACGGACAGCCTGAGTCCCTACGAGCAGTACTTC.

The chain joins TRBV5-1 to TRBJ2-7; 9 bases fit TRBD2. With V trimmed by 0 bases and J by 1 base, 5 bases remained unmatched. Germline V gives CDR1 SGHRS, CDR2 YFSETQ. The CDR3 consists of 16 residues. CDR3 bases: TGCGCCAGCAGCTTGGGTAGCGGGGGCCCATCCTACGAGCAGTACTTC. Amino acids: CASSLGSGGPSYEQYF.

This chain connects TRBV14 to TRBJ1-4; D is uncertain. The CDR3 is 16 amino acids. Per the germline V gene, CDR1 is SGHDN and CDR2 is FVKESK. Trimming pared 4 bases from V and 2 bases from J, leaving 14 bases between. The CDR3 DNA sequence: TGTGCCAGCAGCCCCGGACTTACTGGCACTAATGAAAAACTGTTTTTT. Amino acids: CASSPGLTGTNEKLFF.

V and J are TRBV5-6 and TRBJ1-2; D unresolved. The length of the CDR3 is 14 residues. Germline loops: CDR1 SGHDT, CDR2 YYEEEE. V was cut by 5 bases and J by 4 bases, with 15 bases left in between. The CDR3 nucleotides are TGTGCCAGCAGGCGAAGGGCCGGCGGCTATGGCTACACCTTC. Amino acids: CASRRRAGGYGYTF.

V gene TRBV6-1 combines with J gene TRBJ2-7; TRBD1 matches 7 bases. Germline V lookup: CDR1 MNHNS, CDR2 SASEGT. V lost 6 bases to trimming and J lost 3 bases; unmatched junction nucleotides: 11. The CDR3 is made up of 15 amino acids. CDR3 amino acids: CASSKSGTDHYEQYF. CDR3 nucleotide sequence: TGTGCCAGCAGCAAATCCGGGACAGACCACTACGAGCAGTACTTC.

This chain links TRBV5-1 with TRBJ2-7; 8 nucleotides match TRBD1. Losses at the gene ends were 0 bases for V and 6 bases for J; bases not matched to a gene: 2. This CDR3 comprises 13 residues. CDR1 and CDR2 (germline): SGHRS, YFSETQ. CDR3 amino acids: CASSLDRGVEQYF. CDR3 DNA: TGCGCCAGCAGCTTGGACAGGGGGGTCGAGCAGTACTTC.

This chain joins TRBV5-6 and TRBJ1-2, with D maybe TRBD1 (6 bases). V shed 5 bases and J shed 2 bases, with 10 bases lying between them. CDR1 is SGHDT, CDR2 YYEEEE, per germline. The CDR3 is 13 amino acids. CDR3 amino acids: CASRGTNNYGYTF. CDR3 sequence (DNA): TGTGCCAGCAGAGGGACAAACAACTATGGCTACACCTTC.

The V and J genes are TRBV9 and TRBJ2-3, with TRBD1 identical over 8 bases. V trimming: 3 bases; J trimming: 6 bases; junction bases outside the gene matches: 12. The CDR3 extends over 16 amino acids. CDR1 SGDLS and CDR2 YYNGEE come from the germline V gene. This chain's CDR3 is CASSGRDRFGGDTQYF. The CDR3 DNA follows: TGTGCCAGCAGCGGCCGGGACAGGTTTGGCGGGGATACGCAGTATTTT.

The CDR3 coding sequence is TGTGCCAGCAGCCCAAGACAGGGGCACTACGAGCAGTACTTC. Protein product: CASSPRQGHYEQYF. J is TRBJ2-5 and V is TRBV5-4, with 8 positions matching TRBD1. The J call may be in error: the DNA end matches TRBJ2-7 better. Germline CDR1 SGHNT, CDR2 YYREEE (reference sequence). The CDR3 has 14 amino acids.

V usage is TRBV6-1 and J usage is TRBJ2-1; tentative D call: TRBD2 (6 bases). The CDR3 length is 12 residues. Germline CDR1 and CDR2: MNHNS and SASEGT. V dropped 8 bases and J dropped 12 bases, with 17 bases sitting between them. The CDR3 nucleotides read TGTGCCAGCGTCATCTCTCTGGGAGGGCAGTTCTTC. This codes for CASVISLGGQFF.

The chain employs TRBV7-2 and TRBJ1-5, with D perhaps TRBD1 (5 bases). With 5 bases removed from V and 4 bases from J, the gap between germline ends came to 9 bases. This CDR3 comprises 13 residues. Germline-derived CDR1 and CDR2 are SGHTA and FQGNSA. The DNA of the CDR3 is TGTGCCAGCAGCATAAGGGGAAATCAGCCCCAGCATTTT. Its translation: CASSIRGNQPQHF.

This clone has a handful of counts. The chain links TRBV18 to TRBJ1-5; no reliable D call. Between the trimmed V and J ends, which lost 0 bases and 2 bases, there was a span of 11 bases. In germline, CDR1 is KGHSH, CDR2 LQKENI. The CDR3 contains 16 residues. The CDR3 DNA follows: TGTGCCAGCTCACCACCTTCAACATCCCGCAATCAGCCCCAGCATTTT. It codes for CASSPPSTSRNQPQHF.

This rearrangement joins TRBV2 to TRBJ2-3; D possibly corresponds to TRBD2 (6 bases). Germline CDR1 and CDR2: SNHLY and FYNNEI. Deletions cut 6 bases from V and 0 bases from J, with 10 bases between. The CDR3 loop spans 14 amino acids. CDR3 loop: CASRRGESTDTQYF. CDR3 DNA sequence: TGTGCCAGCAGGCGCGGGGAGAGCACAGATACGCAGTATTTT.

CDR3 bases: TGTGCCAGCAGTTTATGGGCAGTAAGCAATCAGCCCCAGCATTTT. This sequence encodes CASSLWAVSNQPQHF. The J gene is TRBJ1-5, the V gene TRBV28, with unresolved D. Between the trimmed V and J ends, which lost 0 bases and 1 base, there was a span of 7 bases. The CDR3 runs to 15 residues. Germline V gene sequence: CDR1 MDHEN, CDR2 SYDVKM.

The chain couples TRBV13 to TRBJ1-6; D is ambiguous. This CDR3 contains 16 residues. Germline V lookup: CDR1 PRHDT, CDR2 FYEKMQ (reference sequence). V shed 0 bases and J shed 0 bases, with 6 bases lying between them. DNA for the CDR3: TGTGCCAGCAGCTTAGGGGGGAGCTCCTATAATTCACCCCTCCACTTT. Its translation is CASSLGGSSYNSPLHF.

In its sample, this clone is medium-sized. This chain connects TRBV9 to TRBJ1-1, with D maybe TRBD1 (5 bases). CDR1 and CDR2 (germline): SGDLS, YYNGEE. The CDR3 runs to 14 residues. V was shortened by 0 bases and J by 7 bases, with 13 bases between the two germline ends. Here the CDR3 reads CASSVGGPLREAFF. Written as DNA, the CDR3 is TGTGCCAGCAGCGTAGGGGGACCCCTCCGTGAAGCTTTCTTT.

The rearrangement joins TRBV5-4 to TRBJ1-1, with 11 nucleotides matching TRBD1. The CDR3 has 15 amino acids. CDR1 is SGHNT, CDR2 YYREEE, per germline (reference sequence). The V segment lost 5 bases and the J segment 4 bases; nucleotides outside the gene matches: 7. CDR3 nucleotide sequence: TGTGCCAGCAGTCCGGACAGGGGGCGACGCACTGAAGCTTTCTTT. Its translation is CASSPDRGRRTEAFF.

The chain couples TRBV18 to TRBJ2-7; 12 bases agree with TRBD1. CDR1 KGHSH and CDR2 LQKENI come from the germline V gene. The CDR3 sequence is 15 residues long. With 3 bases clipped from V and 2 bases from J, the junction kept 2 bases outside the gene matches. CDR3 sequence (DNA): TGTGCCAGCTCACCCGGGACAGGGGGCGCCTACGAGCAGTACTTC. Translating gives CASSPGTGGAYEQYF.

This clone appeared once. The chain recombines TRBV4-1 with TRBJ2-5; 11 bases are shared with TRBD1. The ends lost 1 base at V and 6 bases at J; junction bases unmatched: 10. Germline V gene data show CDR1 as MGHRA and CDR2 as YSYEKL. The CDR3 contains 17 residues. The CDR3 DNA sequence: TGCGCCAGCAGCCAAGGCCCAGGTCGGACAGGGGGCCAGACCCAGTACTTC. Protein sequence: CASSQGPGRTGGQTQYF.

The CDR3 here is CASSVDTDVTYGYTF. The CDR3 DNA follows: TGTGCCAGCAGCGTAGACACAGACGTTACCTATGGCTACACCTTC. V usage is TRBV9 and J usage is TRBJ1-2; D remains ambiguous. The CDR3 runs 15 residues. V was cut by 0 bases and J by 4 bases, with 13 bases left in between. The germline V gene encodes CDR1 SGDLS and CDR2 YYNGEE. Looking up the rest from reference TRBV9 and TRBJ1-2 gives the full variable domain: DSGVTQTPKHLITATGQRVTLRCSPRSGDLSVYWYQQSLDQGLQFLIQYYNGEERAKGNILERFSAQQFPDLHSELNLSSLELGDSALYFCASSVDTDVTYGYTFGSGTRLTVV.

The gene calls are TRBV20-1 and TRBJ2-3, with D possibly being TRBD1 (6 bases). The V end lost 4 bases, the J end lost 8 bases, and 10 bases lay between the germline ends. The CDR3 runs to 11 residues. CDR1 is DFQATT and CDR2 is SNEGSKA in the germline V gene (reference sequence). CDR3 region: CSAKGGSTQYF. CDR3 nucleotides: TGCAGTGCTAAAGGGGGATCTACGCAGTATTTT.

V is TRBV25-1 and J is TRBJ2-7, with a weak D call TRBD1 (5 bases). Germline-derived CDR1 and CDR2 are MGHDK and SYGVNS. This CDR3 is built from 11 residues. V was pared by 6 bases and J by 4 bases, with 7 bases between. This CDR3 reads CASSQGYEQYF. For the CDR3, the DNA is TGTGCCAGCAGCCAGGGTTACGAGCAGTACTTC.